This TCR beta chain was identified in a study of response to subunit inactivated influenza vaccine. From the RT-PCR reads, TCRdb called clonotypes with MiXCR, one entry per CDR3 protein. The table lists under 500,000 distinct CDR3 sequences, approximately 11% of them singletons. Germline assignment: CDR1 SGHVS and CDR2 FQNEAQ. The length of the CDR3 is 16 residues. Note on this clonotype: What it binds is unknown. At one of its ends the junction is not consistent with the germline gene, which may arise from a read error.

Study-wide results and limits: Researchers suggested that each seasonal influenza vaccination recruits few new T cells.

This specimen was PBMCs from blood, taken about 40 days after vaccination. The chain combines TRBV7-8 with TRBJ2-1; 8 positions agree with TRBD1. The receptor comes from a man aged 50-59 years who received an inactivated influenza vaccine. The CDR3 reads CASRLGQGASSNEQFF. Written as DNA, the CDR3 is TGTGCCAGCAGATTAGGCCAGGGGGCATCGTCCAATGAGCAGTTCTTC.